The 6 T cell receptor beta chains reported below all come from one sample, sequenced in a study of STAT3 mutations in large granular lymphocyte leukemia. Broader study findings: Every T-LGLL patient had at least one immunodominant TCRbeta clonotype.

Sequenced by immunoSEQ multiplex PCR; TCRdb stores in-frame clones only, minus some. The sample carries 30,000 to 40,000 clones, about 86% recorded once. No antigen is known for these receptors. The source material was peripheral blood mononuclear cells. The receptors originated from a man in his fifties or sixties with T-cell large granular lymphocyte leukemia. Some clones in this sample may be carry-over from other donors' samples.

The chain links TRBV5-5 to TRBJ2-5; TRBD1 agrees at 9 bases. The J segment lost 1 base and the V segment lost 4 bases, leaving 14 bases of the junction unmatched. Germline CDR1 SGHKS, CDR2 YYEKEE (reference sequence). This CDR3 comprises 18 residues. The CDR3, as DNA: TGTGCCAGCAGCCCAAGATTCCGGGACAGGGTTACCCAAGAGACCCAGTACTTC. Translation gives CASSPRFRDRVTQETQYF.

The rearrangement joins TRBV4-1 to TRBJ1-1, with a weak D call TRBD1 (6 bases). This CDR3 spans 15 amino acids. CDR1 is MGHRA and CDR2 is YSYEKL in the germline V gene. The germline V and J ends were trimmed by 1 base and 4 bases, with 13 bases remaining between them. In DNA, the CDR3 is TGCGCCAGCAGCCAAGGGAATTGGGGGGCCACTGAAGCTTTCTTT. This sequence encodes CASSQGNWGATEAFF.

The chain uses TRBV5-4 and TRBJ2-5; D perhaps matches TRBD1 (5 bases). This CDR3 contains 13 residues. Trimming pared 4 bases from V and 7 bases from J, leaving 14 bases between. Germline V gene sequence: CDR1 SGHNT, CDR2 YYREEE (reference sequence). CDR3 loop: CASSPLGQGTQYF. CDR3 nucleotide sequence: TGTGCCAGCAGCCCGTTGGGCCAGGGGACCCAGTACTTC.

The chain couples TRBV30 to TRBJ1-2; D remains ambiguous. Germline CDR1 and CDR2: GTSNPN and SVGIG (reference sequence). The germline V and J ends were trimmed by 5 bases and 2 bases, with 12 bases remaining between them. The CDR3 length is 13 residues. CDR3 sequence reads: CAWRKDENYGYTF. The CDR3 bases are TGTGCCTGGCGAAAGGACGAAAACTATGGCTACACCTTC.

This clone was seen a single time. The chain carries TRBV19 and TRBJ2-5, with D tentatively TRBD1 (5 bases). The ends were cut back, 3 bases at V and 2 bases at J, with 16 bases in the middle. CDR1 and CDR2 from the germline V gene are LNHDA and SQIVND (reference sequence). This CDR3 is built from 16 residues. DNA for the CDR3: TGTGCCAGTAGTATCCATGGGTCAGGGCTACAAGAGACCCAGTACTTC. This translates into CASSIHGSGLQETQYF.

This sequence joins TRBV5-1 and TRBJ2-1, with D maybe TRBD2 (6 bases). This CDR3 spans 13 amino acids. Germline loops: CDR1 SGHRS, CDR2 YFSETQ. Between the trimmed V and J ends, which lost 1 base and 6 bases, there was a span of 8 bases. CDR3 protein: CASSLPGANEQFF. In DNA form, the CDR3 reads TGCGCCAGCAGCTTGCCGGGAGCCAATGAGCAGTTCTTC.